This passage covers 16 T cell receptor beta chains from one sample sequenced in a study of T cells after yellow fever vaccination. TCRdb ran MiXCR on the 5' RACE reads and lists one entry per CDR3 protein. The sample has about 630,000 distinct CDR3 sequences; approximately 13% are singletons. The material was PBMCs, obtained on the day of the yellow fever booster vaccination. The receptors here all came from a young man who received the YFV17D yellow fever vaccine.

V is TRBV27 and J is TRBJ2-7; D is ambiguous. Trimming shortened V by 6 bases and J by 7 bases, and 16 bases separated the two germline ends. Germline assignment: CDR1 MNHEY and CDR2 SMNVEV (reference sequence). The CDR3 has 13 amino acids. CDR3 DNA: TGTGCCAGCAGCCCGGCCTACTGGGGAGAGCAGTACTTC. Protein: CASSPAYWGEQYF.

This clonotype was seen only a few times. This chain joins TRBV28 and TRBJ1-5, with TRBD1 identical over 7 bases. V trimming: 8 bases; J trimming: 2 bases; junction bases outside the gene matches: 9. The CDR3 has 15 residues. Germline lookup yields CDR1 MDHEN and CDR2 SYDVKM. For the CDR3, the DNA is TGTGCCAGCCCCAGCTCTGGGACAGGCAATCAGCCCCAGCATTTT. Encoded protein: CASPSSGTGNQPQHF. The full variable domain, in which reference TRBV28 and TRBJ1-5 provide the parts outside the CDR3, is DVKVTQSSRYLVKRTGEKVFLECVQDMDHENMFWYRQDPGLGLRLIYFSYDVKMKEKGDIPEGYSVSREKKERFSLILESASTNQTSMYLCASPSSGTGNQPQHFGDGTRLSIL.

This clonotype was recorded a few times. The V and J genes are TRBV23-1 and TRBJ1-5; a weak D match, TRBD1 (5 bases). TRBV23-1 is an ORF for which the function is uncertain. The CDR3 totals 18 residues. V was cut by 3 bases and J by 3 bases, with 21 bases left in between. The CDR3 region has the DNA TGCGCCAGCAGTCAGCGGGACCACTCTGGGCTTAACAATCAGCCCCAGCATTTT. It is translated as CASSQRDHSGLNNQPQHF.

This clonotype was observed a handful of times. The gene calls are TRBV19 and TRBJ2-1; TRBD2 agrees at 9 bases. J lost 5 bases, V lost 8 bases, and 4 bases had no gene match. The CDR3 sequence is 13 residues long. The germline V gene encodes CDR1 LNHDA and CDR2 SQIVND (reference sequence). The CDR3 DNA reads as TGTGCCAGTGCGGGAGGGCCAGACAATGAGCAGTTCTTC. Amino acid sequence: CASAGGPDNEQFF.

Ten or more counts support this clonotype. The CDR3 sequence: CSGLTSGRGAEQYF. The CDR3 coding sequence is TGCAGCGGCCTAACTAGCGGGAGGGGAGCGGAGCAGTACTTC. The chain links TRBV29-1 to TRBJ2-7; 13 bases agree with TRBD2. V shed 7 bases and J 7 bases; nucleotides not matched to a gene: 10. Looked up from germline, CDR1 is SQVTM and CDR2 is ANQGSEA. This CDR3 contains 14 residues.

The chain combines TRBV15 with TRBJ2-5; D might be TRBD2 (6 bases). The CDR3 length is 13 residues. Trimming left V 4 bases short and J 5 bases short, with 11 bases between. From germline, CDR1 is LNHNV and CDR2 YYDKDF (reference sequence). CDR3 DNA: TGTGCCACCAGCACCGGGAGTAAGGAGACCCAGTACTTC. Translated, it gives CATSTGSKETQYF.

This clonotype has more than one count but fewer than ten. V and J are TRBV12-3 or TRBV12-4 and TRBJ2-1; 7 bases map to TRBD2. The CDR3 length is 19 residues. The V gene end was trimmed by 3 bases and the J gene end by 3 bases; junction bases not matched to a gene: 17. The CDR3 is CASSFLGSGLSNFYNEQFF. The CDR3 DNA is TGTGCCAGCAGTTTTTTGGGTAGCGGGCTTTCTAACTTCTACAATGAGCAGTTCTTC.

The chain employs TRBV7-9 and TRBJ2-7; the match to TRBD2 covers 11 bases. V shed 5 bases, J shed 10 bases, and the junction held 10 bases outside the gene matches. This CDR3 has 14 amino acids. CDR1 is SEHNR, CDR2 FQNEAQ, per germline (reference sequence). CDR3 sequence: CASSLGGLAGPQYF. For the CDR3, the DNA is TGTGCCAGCAGCCTGGGTGGACTAGCGGGCCCCCAGTACTTC.

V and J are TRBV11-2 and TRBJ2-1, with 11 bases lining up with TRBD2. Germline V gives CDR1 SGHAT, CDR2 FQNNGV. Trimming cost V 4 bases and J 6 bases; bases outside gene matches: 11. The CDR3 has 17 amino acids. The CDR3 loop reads CASSYPNLAGGGNEQFF. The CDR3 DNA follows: TGTGCCAGCAGCTACCCCAATCTAGCGGGAGGTGGCAATGAGCAGTTCTTC.

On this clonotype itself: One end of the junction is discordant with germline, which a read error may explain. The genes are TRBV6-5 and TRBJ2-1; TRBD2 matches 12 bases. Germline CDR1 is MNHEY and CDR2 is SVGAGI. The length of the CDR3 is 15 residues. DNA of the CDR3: TGTGCCGGCAGTTGGCAACTAGCGGGAGGCAATGAGCAGTTCTTC. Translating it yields CAGSWQLAGGNEQFF.

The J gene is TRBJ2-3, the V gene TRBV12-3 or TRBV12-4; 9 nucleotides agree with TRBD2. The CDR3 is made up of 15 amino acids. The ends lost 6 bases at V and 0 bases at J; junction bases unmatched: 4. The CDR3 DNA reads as TGTGCCAGCAGGTTGGGACTAGCCAGCACAGATACGCAGTATTTT. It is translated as CASRLGLASTDTQYF.

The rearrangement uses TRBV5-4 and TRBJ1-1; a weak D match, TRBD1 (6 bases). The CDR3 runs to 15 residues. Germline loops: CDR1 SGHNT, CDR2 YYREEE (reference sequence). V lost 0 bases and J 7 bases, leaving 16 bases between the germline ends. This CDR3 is CASSLGEQGTYEAFF. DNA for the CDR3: TGTGCCAGCAGCTTGGGTGAACAGGGAACCTATGAAGCTTTCTTT.

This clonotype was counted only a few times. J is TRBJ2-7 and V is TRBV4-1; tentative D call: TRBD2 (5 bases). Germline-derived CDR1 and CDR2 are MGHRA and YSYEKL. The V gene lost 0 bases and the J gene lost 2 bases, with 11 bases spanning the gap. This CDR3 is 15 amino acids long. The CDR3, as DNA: TGCGCCAGCAGCCAAGATGCCATCGGGACCTACGAGCAGTACTTC. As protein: CASSQDAIGTYEQYF.

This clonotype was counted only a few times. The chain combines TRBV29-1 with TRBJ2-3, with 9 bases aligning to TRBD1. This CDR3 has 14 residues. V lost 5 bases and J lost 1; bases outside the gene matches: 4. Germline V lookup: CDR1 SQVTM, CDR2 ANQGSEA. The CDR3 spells CSVQQGAGTDTQYF. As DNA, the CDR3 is TGCAGCGTTCAACAGGGGGCCGGCACAGATACGCAGTATTTT.

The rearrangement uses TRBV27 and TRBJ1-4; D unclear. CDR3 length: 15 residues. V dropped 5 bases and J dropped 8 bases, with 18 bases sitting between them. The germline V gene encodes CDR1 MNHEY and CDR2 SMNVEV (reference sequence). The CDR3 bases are TGTGCCAGCAGTACCCTCCCGGGTAGGAGAGAAAAACTGTTTTTT. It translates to CASSTLPGRREKLFF.

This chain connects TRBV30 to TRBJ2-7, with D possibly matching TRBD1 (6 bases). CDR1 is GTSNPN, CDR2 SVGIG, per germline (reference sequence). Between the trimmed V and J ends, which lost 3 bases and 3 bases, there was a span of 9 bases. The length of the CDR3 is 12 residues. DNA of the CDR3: TGTGCCTGGAGCTTCAGGGGCTACGAGCAGTACTTC. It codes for CAWSFRGYEQYF.